What follows are 32 T cell receptor beta chains derived from one specimen sequenced in a study of blood T cell repertoires in COVID-19. Profiled with immunoSEQ multiplex PCR; TCRdb holds only in-frame clones, not every one. This table holds 3,900 or so clones, approximately 89% found once. The sequencing input was peripheral blood. These receptors were collected from a woman in her 70s with active COVID-19.

The V gene is TRBV5-1, the J gene TRBJ2-5; perhaps TRBD2 as D (5 bases). V was clipped by 1 base and J by 4 bases, with 14 bases between them. Per the germline V gene, CDR1 is SGHRS and CDR2 is YFSETQ. The CDR3 extends over 15 amino acids. The CDR3 DNA is TGCGCCAGCAGCTTGAAATCCGGCGGAGGAGAGACCCAGTACTTC. Its translation: CASSLKSGGGETQYF.

The chain joins TRBV6-5 to TRBJ1-6, with a tentative D call TRBD1 (5 bases). This CDR3 region has 13 residues. CDR1 MNHEY and CDR2 SVGAGI come from the germline V gene. V gave up 5 bases and J gave up 15 bases, with 17 bases separating them. The CDR3 DNA reads as TGTGCCAGCAGTACTGGGGTGGGGGGTTACCTCCACTTT. Its translation: CASSTGVGGYLHF.

The CDR3 reads CATAQGYGELFF. The CDR3 DNA sequence: TGTGCCACAGCCCAGGGTTACGGGGAGCTGTTTTTT. The genes are TRBV2 and TRBJ2-2; the D gene is possibly TRBD1 (5 bases). The CDR3 is 12 residues long. V was trimmed by 10 bases and J by 7 bases, leaving 13 bases between them. In germline, CDR1 is SNHLY, CDR2 FYNNEI.

The genes are TRBV19 and TRBJ1-6; maybe TRBD1 (5 bases). Trimming left V 5 bases short and J 6 bases short, with 11 bases between. The CDR3 extends over 14 amino acids. Germline CDR1 is LNHDA and CDR2 is SQIVND (reference sequence). CDR3 sequence: CASSAGNPNSPLHF. CDR3 coding DNA: TGTGCCAGTAGTGCAGGGAACCCTAATTCACCCCTCCACTTT.

The V and J genes are TRBV16 and TRBJ1-2, with 7 bases fitting TRBD1. Germline V gives CDR1 KGHSY, CDR2 FQNENV. The CDR3 runs to 13 residues. Trimming at V came to 5 bases and at J to 6 bases, leaving 6 bases not matched to a gene. The CDR3 loop is CASSLGTEDGYTF. The CDR3 DNA follows: TGTGCCAGCAGCTTAGGGACAGAGGATGGCTACACCTTC.

The gene calls are TRBV10-3 and TRBJ1-1; TRBD1 matches at 7 bases. J lost 1 base, V lost 2 bases, and 16 bases had no gene match. The CDR3 is 19 residues long. Germline CDR1 is ENHRY and CDR2 is SYGVKD. The CDR3, as DNA: TGTGCCATCAGTGAGGCGAGTCTCTTCAGGGGGAAGTGGAACACTGAAGCTTTCTTT. Encoded protein: CAISEASLFRGKWNTEAFF.

This clone was observed once. For the CDR3, the DNA is TGTGCCAGCAGTTTCGGCGGGTTTCAGTACTTC. Protein sequence: CASSFGGFQYF. The V call is TRBV12-3 or TRBV12-4, the J call TRBJ2-4; possibly TRBD2 for D (5 bases). This CDR3 contains 11 residues. Trimming removed 3 bases at V and 11 bases at J, with 8 bases between.

The chain combines TRBV25-1 with TRBJ1-4; D is possibly TRBD1 (5 bases). Trimming shortened V by 6 bases and J by 2 bases, and 10 bases separated the two germline ends. The CDR3 totals 14 residues. The germline V gene encodes CDR1 MGHDK and CDR2 SYGVNS. In nucleotides, the CDR3 is TGTGCCAGCAGCCCCGGGGGGACTAATGAAAAACTGTTTTTT. This sequence encodes CASSPGGTNEKLFF.

The chain combines TRBV18 with TRBJ1-1; TRBD1 aligns across 11 bases. V shed 3 bases, J shed 5 bases, and the junction held 8 bases outside the gene matches. The CDR3 contains 16 residues. Germline V gene lookup returns CDR1 KGHSH and CDR2 LQKENI. The CDR3 DNA reads as TGTGCCAGCTCACCGGGGACAGGGGGAGGAGGGACTGAAGCTTTCTTT. Protein product: CASSPGTGGGGTEAFF.

The rearrangement uses TRBV4-2 and TRBJ2-3; D is perhaps TRBD1 (6 bases). Germline assignment: CDR1 LGHNA and CDR2 YNFKEQ. This CDR3 comprises 16 residues. V lost 0 bases and J lost 1, with 11 bases in between. The CDR3 loop reads CASSQEGQGRTDTQYF. CDR3 coding DNA: TGTGCCAGCAGCCAAGAGGGCCAGGGGCGCACAGATACGCAGTATTTT.

The chain carries TRBV5-1 and TRBJ2-5; 8 bases align to TRBD2. The CDR3 totals 16 residues. The junction had 8 bases not matched to a gene; V was cut back by 0 bases and J by 4 bases. The germline CDR1 and CDR2 sequences are SGHRS and YFSETQ. The chain's CDR3 is CASSLAVGGGTETQYF. CDR3 in DNA: TGCGCCAGCAGCTTGGCGGTCGGCGGGGGGACAGAGACCCAGTACTTC.

This clone appeared once. The J gene is TRBJ2-7, the V gene TRBV19, with 11 bases matching TRBD2. With 4 bases clipped from V and 3 bases from J, the junction kept 5 bases outside the gene matches. The CDR3 covers 15 residues. Germline V gene lookup returns CDR1 LNHDA and CDR2 SQIVND (reference sequence). Here the CDR3 reads CASSKQGLADYEQYF. The CDR3 DNA sequence: TGTGCCAGTAGTAAACAGGGACTAGCGGACTACGAGCAGTACTTC.

The CDR3: CASSKASTAPNYGYTF. The CDR3 bases are TGTGCCAGCAGCAAAGCCTCGACAGCACCTAACTATGGCTACACCTTC. J is TRBJ1-2 and V is TRBV21-1; TRBD1 is taken as the D call from the table, unchecked against the DNA. TRBV21-1 is reported as a pseudogene. This CDR3 is 16 amino acids long.

The chain uses TRBV5-1 and TRBJ1-2; no clear D gene. The CDR3 spans 14 residues. The V end lost 0 bases, the J end lost 2 bases, and 8 bases lay between the germline ends. Germline V gene sequence: CDR1 SGHRS, CDR2 YFSETQ. The chain's CDR3 is CASSLVSLNYGYTF. CDR3 nucleotides: TGCGCCAGCAGCTTGGTGTCCCTGAACTATGGCTACACCTTC.

This rearrangement joins TRBV10-3 to TRBJ1-1; D is uncertain. V lost 5 bases and J 10 bases, leaving 17 bases between the germline ends. CDR1 is ENHRY and CDR2 is SYGVKD in the germline V gene. The CDR3 totals 13 residues. The CDR3 spells CAISYNQDLPAFF. The CDR3 coding sequence is TGTGCCATCAGTTACAACCAGGATTTGCCAGCTTTCTTT.

The rearrangement links TRBV6-2 or TRBV6-3 to TRBJ2-1; TRBD2 aligns across 9 bases. After removal of 5 bases from V and 12 bases from J, the junction contained 8 bases not matched to a gene. Germline CDR1 is MNHEY and CDR2 is SVGEGT. This CDR3 has 13 amino acids. The CDR3 DNA is TGTGCCAGCAGTGCGCCAGGGACTAGCCTGCAGTTCTTC. Protein sequence: CASSAPGTSLQFF.

This chain joins TRBV6-4 and TRBJ2-3, with TRBD1 as a possible D gene (5 bases). V was pared by 2 bases and J by 6 bases, with 12 bases between. This CDR3 contains 14 residues. The germline V gene has CDR1 MRHNA and CDR2 SNTAGT. The CDR3 DNA follows: TGTGCCAGCAGTGACCTCCAGGGTTCCGATACGCAGTATTTT. It translates to CASSDLQGSDTQYF.

The rearrangement uses TRBV6-6 and TRBJ1-6; 9 bases match TRBD1. The CDR3 covers 15 residues. The ends lost 5 bases at V and 2 bases at J; junction bases unmatched: 1. From germline, CDR1 is MNHNY and CDR2 SVGAGI (reference sequence). The CDR3 nucleotides read TGTGCCAGCAGTAGACAGGGGGCCTATAATTCACCCCTCCACTTT. It yields the protein CASSRQGAYNSPLHF.

CDR3 sequence (DNA): TGTGCCATAGGGAGCTCCTATAATTCACCCCTCCACTTT. This translates into CAIGSSYNSPLHF. The J gene is TRBJ1-6, the V gene TRBV6-5; D not certain. The germline gives CDR1 MNHEY, CDR2 SVGAGI. CDR3 length: 13 residues. V was trimmed by 10 bases and J by 0 bases, leaving 7 bases between them.

The J gene is TRBJ1-4, the V gene TRBV3-1 (or the pseudogene TRBV3-2); TRBD1 might be the D (6 bases). V lost 2 bases and J lost 8, with 9 bases in between. The CDR3 loop spans 13 amino acids. Germline V CDR1 and CDR2: LGHDT, YNNKEL (reference sequence). The CDR3 nucleotides read TGTGCCAGCAGCCAATCAGGGGTCGAAAAACTGTTTTTT. Translating it yields CASSQSGVEKLFF.

This chain joins TRBV5-1 and TRBJ2-5; 7 positions agree with TRBD2. The CDR3 extends over 14 amino acids. Per the germline V gene, CDR1 is SGHRS and CDR2 is YFSETQ. The V gene end was trimmed by 0 bases and the J gene end by 5 bases; junction bases not matched to a gene: 4. This CDR3 is CASSLGPGGETQYF. As DNA, the CDR3 is TGCGCCAGCAGCTTGGGCCCGGGGGGTGAGACCCAGTACTTC.

This rearrangement joins TRBV7-3 to TRBJ2-3; D is perhaps TRBD1 (6 bases). V gave up 4 bases and J gave up 4 bases, with 15 bases separating them. CDR1 is SGHTA and CDR2 is FQGTGA in the germline V gene. The CDR3 is made up of 15 amino acids. The CDR3 region has the DNA TGTGCCAGCAGCTGGACCGCCTACAGGGCAGATACGCAGTATTTT. Amino acid sequence: CASSWTAYRADTQYF.

J is TRBJ2-7 and V is TRBV6-6; TRBD1 aligns across 9 bases. The germline gives CDR1 MNHNY, CDR2 SVGAGI (reference sequence). With V trimmed by 7 bases and J by 3 bases, 4 bases remained unmatched. The CDR3 has 13 residues. The CDR3 nucleotides are TGTGCCAGCACAAGACAGGGGGACTACGAGCAGTACTTC. Its protein product is CASTRQGDYEQYF.

The rearrangement joins TRBV11-3 to TRBJ2-2; 9 bases map to TRBD2. Germline V gene sequence: CDR1 SGHNT, CDR2 YENEEA. The CDR3 length is 15 residues. V was clipped by 5 bases and J by 5 bases; unmatched bases: 6. CDR3 sequence reads: CASSQAGGRTGELFF. The CDR3, as DNA: TGTGCCAGCAGCCAAGCGGGGGGAAGGACCGGGGAGCTGTTTTTT.

The rearrangement uses TRBV7-3 and TRBJ1-3, with D maybe TRBD1 (5 bases). V was cut by 4 bases and J by 4 bases, with 14 bases left in between. Germline V gene lookup returns CDR1 SGHTA and CDR2 FQGTGA. This CDR3 has 15 residues. The DNA of the CDR3 is TGTGCCAGCAGCTCCCCGACAGCTTTCGGAAACACCATATATTTT. Amino acids: CASSSPTAFGNTIYF.

This clone occurred a few times. The chain uses TRBV11-2 and TRBJ2-7; 9 bases map to TRBD1. The germline CDR1 and CDR2 sequences are SGHAT and FQNNGV. V shed 3 bases and J 5 bases; nucleotides not matched to a gene: 8. The CDR3 runs 15 residues. The CDR3 nucleotides are TGTGCCAGCAGCTTCCCGGGACAGGGAGGCCACGAGCAGTACTTC. It is translated as CASSFPGQGGHEQYF.

This chain joins TRBV15 and TRBJ2-2; the match to TRBD1 covers 8 bases. The CDR3 covers 15 residues. Per the germline V gene, CDR1 is LNHNV and CDR2 is YYDKDF (reference sequence). Trimming at V came to 4 bases and at J to 0 bases, leaving 1 base not matched to a gene. CDR3 sequence (DNA): TGTGCCACCAGCAAACAGGGGGCGAACACCGGGGAGCTGTTTTTT. The encoded protein is CATSKQGANTGELFF.

This clone was seen once. V usage is TRBV9 and J usage is TRBJ2-3; 9 bases map to TRBD2. CDR3 length: 16 amino acids. Germline CDR1 and CDR2: SGDLS and YYNGEE. J was trimmed by 5 bases and V by 0 bases; bases with no gene match: 7. CDR3: CASSVVGGGAEDTQYF. The CDR3 bases are TGTGCCAGCAGCGTAGTGGGCGGGGGGGCCGAAGATACGCAGTATTTT.

The chain uses TRBV6-5 and TRBJ2-1; unclear D gene. Trimming shortened V by 4 bases and J by 10 bases, and 11 bases separated the two germline ends. Per the germline V gene, CDR1 is MNHEY and CDR2 is SVGAGI. This CDR3 contains 12 residues. Here the CDR3 DNA reads TGTGCCAGCAGTTCATCCCTGAGGGAGCAGTTCTTC. Amino acid sequence: CASSSSLREQFF.

This chain uses TRBV9 with TRBJ2-7; D not certain. Trimming removed 0 bases from V and 2 bases from J, with 9 bases in between. CDR3 length: 14 residues. CDR1 is SGDLS and CDR2 is YYNGEE in the germline V gene. The CDR3 reads CASSVGPDTYEQYF. The CDR3, as DNA: TGTGCCAGCAGCGTAGGCCCCGACACCTACGAGCAGTACTTC.

V and J are TRBV2 and TRBJ1-2; D is perhaps TRBD1 (6 bases). The germline V and J ends were trimmed by 7 bases and 4 bases, with 13 bases remaining between them. The V gene's germline CDR1 is SNHLY and CDR2 FYNNEI. The CDR3 has 13 residues. CDR3 loop: CASTWTEAYGYTF. CDR3 DNA sequence: TGTGCCAGCACTTGGACAGAAGCCTATGGCTACACCTTC.

This clone was observed a single time. V gene TRBV12-5 combines with J gene TRBJ1-6; D unresolved. The CDR3 has 13 residues. The germline gives CDR1 LGHNT, CDR2 FRNRAP. Deletions cut 2 bases from V and 7 bases from J, with 6 bases between. CDR3 in amino acids: CASGLQNNSPLHF. The CDR3 DNA is TGTGCTAGTGGTTTGCAGAACAATTCACCCCTCCACTTT.